The entry below gives a single TCR beta chain sequence along with its context. Only a few counts were recorded for this clonotype. Per-nucleotide qualities are absent, and no much larger clonotype sits a single base away. The library was generated by 5' RACE. Before sequencing, TCRbeta libraries were pooled in proportion to the sorted cell numbers of each library. Total RNA was extracted from the sorted cells with RNAzol RT, and cDNA was synthesized using an oligo(dT) primer and a template-switching oligo. The TCRbeta V-CDR3-J region was amplified by PCR with Kapa HiFi between a SMARTer oligo primer and a TCRbeta constant-region primer. A second PCR attached Illumina adaptors and sample-specific index barcodes, followed by HighPrep bead cleanup and Bioanalyzer confirmation of a band of roughly 650 bp. Libraries were sequenced on an Illumina MiSeq with 2x151 bp paired-end reads. On the study's bioinformatics: An in-house Java program demultiplexed the reads, while MiXCR assigned TCRbeta annotations and counted clonotypes. Repertoire overlap was assessed with Morisita-Horn indices from the R package vegan, and UPGMA clustering and Circos plots of recurring clonotypes were generated. Shannon diversity and richness were normalized to the highest possible value given the input cell numbers, yielding values from 0 to 1. CDR3beta sequences were aligned with MUSCLE, distances computed with SeqinR, and multidimensional scaling plotted in R. TCRdb reran the public reads through fastp at Q25 and MiXCR, keeping productive beta chains. Rows are combined by CDR3 protein, so each entry shows the most common genes and DNA. These V and J calls rely on TCRdb rather than the paper's analysis. The sample records about 1,700 distinct CDR3 sequences, about 5.1% of which are singletons. The biggest ten clones account for 28% of the sample.

This sample was taken from a study of Japanese encephalitis immunity and Zika vaccine responses (dated by TCRdb to about 2021). Context from the whole study: Each included participant got alum-adjuvanted ZPIV three times, at weeks 0, 4 and 28, with every dose being 5.0 ug. For TCR sequencing, over 5 representative participants were selected from each pre-vaccination group, and samples were taken at week 0 (after pre-vaccination, before ZPIV) and at week 52. About 12 participants were given two doses of JEV vaccine (IXIARO) 28 days apart, two to three months before the first ZPIV dose. TCR repertoires were also analyzed from a few flavivirus-naive individuals at weeks 2, 6 and 52 after starting ZPIV vaccination. Before ZPIV, around 13 participants were given one dose of YFV vaccine (YF-VAX), while roughly 10 participants were flavivirus-naive. The ZIKV peptides, 15-mers that overlapped by 11 residues, were chosen for containing NetMHCpan/NetMHCII-predicted epitopes with affinity below 50 nM. The stimulations used peptide pools from ZIKV structural proteins divided into flavivirus-conserved and non-conserved sets, or JEV or YFV peptides that matched the pre-vaccination. The study asked whether earlier vaccination against Japanese encephalitis virus (JEV) or yellow fever virus (YFV) shaped CD4 T cell responses to the Zika vaccine. Points the paper makes about the study in general: The analysis covered only a subset of trial participants who had three doses and adequate samples, rather than the whole vaccinated cohort. CD8 T cell responses to ZIKV peptide pools were of very low magnitude and seen in only a few individuals. Samples clustered by participant with no similarity between individuals, suggesting no public TCRs were detected. Because there were not enough samples, the peptide pools could not be deconvoluted, which meant the specific peptides behind the cross-reactive responses went unidentified. Higher repertoire similarity across time-points and stimulations was observed in JEV-pre-vaccinated donors than in YFV-pre-vaccinated donors, indicating that more clonotypes were common to ZIKV and JEV stimulation. After ZPIV, a significant decrease in repertoire richness of CD4 T cells responding to conserved ZIKV epitopes was observed in JEV-pre-vaccinated donors.

PBMCs were labeled with CellTrace CFSE and cultured for 6 to 7 days in RPMI with approximately 7.7% human serum plus peptide pools at 0.9 to 1 ug/mL each. On a BD FACSAria, proliferating CD4 T cells were sorted without fixation as live CD56-CD19-CD16-CD3+CD4+ CFSE-low cells. Enrolled adults were healthy and were found to be seronegative for ZIKV, JEV, YFV, DENV and WNV by microneutralization screening. The samples were drawn from a phase 1 trial of an alum-adjuvanted Zika purified-inactivated virus (ZPIV) vaccine that was randomized, double-blinded and placebo-controlled. Peripheral blood mononuclear cells were isolated using a standard procedure and kept frozen in liquid nitrogen until needed. The origin of this receptor is an adult woman who received an inactivated Zika virus vaccine. The sequences come from antigen-activated CD4+ T cells from blood, cultured, collected during a Zika inactivated vaccine study.

CDR3 region: CASSLGGTVNTEAFF. DNA sequence: TGTGCCAGCAGTTTAGGGGGGACCGTGAACACTGAAGCTTTCTTT. This chain joins TRBV28 to TRBJ1-1; TRBD1 might be the D gene, on 5 matching bases. Trimming removed 2 bases from V and 0 bases from J, leaving 10 bases between the germline ends. Reading from cysteine to phenylalanine, the CDR3 counts 15 amino acids. Only the CDR3 part of the read is kept: 45 bases, read in frame from the first base. The germline V gene gives CDR1 as MDHEN and CDR2 as SYDVKM.